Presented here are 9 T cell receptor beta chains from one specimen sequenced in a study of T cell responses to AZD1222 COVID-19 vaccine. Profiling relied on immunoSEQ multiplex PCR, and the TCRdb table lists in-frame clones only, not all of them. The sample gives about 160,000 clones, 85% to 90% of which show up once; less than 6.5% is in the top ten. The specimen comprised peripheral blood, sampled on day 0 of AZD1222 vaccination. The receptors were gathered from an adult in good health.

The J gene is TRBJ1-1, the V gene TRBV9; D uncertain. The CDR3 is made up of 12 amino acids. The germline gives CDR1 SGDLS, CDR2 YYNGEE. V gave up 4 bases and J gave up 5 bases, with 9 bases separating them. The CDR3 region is CASSPVGTEAFF. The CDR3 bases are TGTGCCAGCAGCCCTGTGGGGACTGAAGCTTTCTTT.

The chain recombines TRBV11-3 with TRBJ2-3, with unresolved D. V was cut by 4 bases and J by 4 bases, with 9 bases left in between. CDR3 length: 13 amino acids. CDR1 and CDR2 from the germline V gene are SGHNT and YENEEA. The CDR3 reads CASSSRFSDTQYF. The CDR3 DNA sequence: TGTGCCAGCAGCTCCCGGTTTTCAGATACGCAGTATTTT.

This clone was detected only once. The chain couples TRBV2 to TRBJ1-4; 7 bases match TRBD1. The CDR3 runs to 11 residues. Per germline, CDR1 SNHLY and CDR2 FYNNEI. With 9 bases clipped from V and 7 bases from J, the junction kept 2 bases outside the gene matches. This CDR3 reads CARRQGEKLFF. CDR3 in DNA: TGTGCCAGACGACAGGGTGAAAAACTGTTTTTT. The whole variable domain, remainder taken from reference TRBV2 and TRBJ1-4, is EPEVTQTPSHQVTQMGQEVILRCVPISNHLYFYWYRQILGQKVEFLVSFYNNEISEKSEIFDDQFSVERPDGSNFTLKIRSTKLEDSAMYFCARRQGEKLFFGSGTQLSVL.

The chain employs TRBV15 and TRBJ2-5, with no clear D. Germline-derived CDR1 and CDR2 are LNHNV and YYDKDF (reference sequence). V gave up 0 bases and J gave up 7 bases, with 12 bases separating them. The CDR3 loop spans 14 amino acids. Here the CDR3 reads CATSRDELAGTQYF. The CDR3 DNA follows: TGTGCCACCAGCAGAGATGAGTTAGCCGGGACCCAGTACTTC.

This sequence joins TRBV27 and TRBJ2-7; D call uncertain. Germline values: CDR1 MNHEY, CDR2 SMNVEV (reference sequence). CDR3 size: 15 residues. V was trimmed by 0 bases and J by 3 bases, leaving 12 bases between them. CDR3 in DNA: TGTGCCAGCAGTTTATCGGTCAGGCTGGTCTACGAGCAGTACTTC. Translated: CASSLSVRLVYEQYF.

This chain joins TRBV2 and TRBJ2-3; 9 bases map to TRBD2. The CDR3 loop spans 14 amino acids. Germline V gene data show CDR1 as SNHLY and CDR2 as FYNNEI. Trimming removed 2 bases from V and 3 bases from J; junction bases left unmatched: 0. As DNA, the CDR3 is TGTGCCAGCAGTGAACTAGCGGGGACAGATACGCAGTATTTT. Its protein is CASSELAGTDTQYF.

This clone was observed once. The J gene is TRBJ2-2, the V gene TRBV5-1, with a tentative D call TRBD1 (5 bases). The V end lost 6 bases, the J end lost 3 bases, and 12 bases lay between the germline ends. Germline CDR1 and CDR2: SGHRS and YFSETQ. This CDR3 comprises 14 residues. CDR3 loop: CASTDGAHTGELFF. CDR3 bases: TGCGCCAGCACTGATGGGGCACACACCGGGGAGCTGTTTTTT.

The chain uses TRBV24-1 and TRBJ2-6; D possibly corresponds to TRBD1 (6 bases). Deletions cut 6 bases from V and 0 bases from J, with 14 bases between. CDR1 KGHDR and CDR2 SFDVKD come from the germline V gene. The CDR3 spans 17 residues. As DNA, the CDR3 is TGTGCCACCAGTCCCGGACAGCCTTTCTCTGGGGCCAACGTCCTGACTTTC. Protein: CATSPGQPFSGANVLTF.

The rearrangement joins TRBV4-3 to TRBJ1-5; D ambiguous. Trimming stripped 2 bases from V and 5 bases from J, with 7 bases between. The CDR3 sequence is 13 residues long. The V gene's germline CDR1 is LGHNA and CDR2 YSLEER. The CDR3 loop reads CASSQHRDQPQHF. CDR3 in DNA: TGCGCCAGCAGCCAACACCGGGATCAGCCCCAGCATTTT.